The rows below give T cell receptor beta chains drawn from one sample of a study of blood T cell repertoires in COVID-19. Assay used: immunoSEQ multiplex PCR; TCRdb lists only in-frame clones, some missing. The sample gives some 120,000 clones, approximately 86% of which show up once; about 17% is in the top ten. The specimen sequenced was peripheral blood. The receptors originated from a woman between 50 and 59 years old who had recovered from COVID-19. Both conserved end residues are part of each CDR3. A D gene is named only where the DNA matches it firmly. Size values are once, few and many counts, or a class for expanded clones, and some rows have none.

TRBJ2-2 | . | TRBV2 | . | CASSEAGTGELFF | TGTGCCAGCAGTGAAGCCGGCACCGGGGAGCTGTTTTTT
TRBJ1-6 | few | TRBV19 | . | CASSLRSSYNSPLHF | TGTGCCAGTAGTTTGAGGAGCTCCTATAATTCACCCCTCCACTTT
TRBJ1-2 | . | TRBV5-5 | TRBD1 | CASSVQGNYGYTF | TGTGCCAGCAGTGTACAGGGGAACTATGGCTACACCTTC
TRBJ2-3 | few | TRBV6-5 | TRBD2 | CASVLSGTGPDTQYF | TGTGCCAGCGTTTTAAGCGGGACGGGGCCAGATACGCAGTATTTT
TRBJ2-1 | . | TRBV24-1 | TRBD2 | CATSDPRRLAGDEQFF | TGTGCCACCAGTGATCCGCGCAGACTAGCGGGAGATGAGCAGTTCTTC
TRBJ2-7 | . | TRBV6-2/TRBV6-3 | . | CASSSRIIGQYF | TGTGCCAGCAGTTCGCGCATCATCGGGCAGTACTTC
TRBJ1-2 | . | TRBV6-2/TRBV6-3 | TRBD1 | CASSYSTGNGYTF | TGTGCCAGCAGTTACTCGACAGGGAACGGCTACACCTTC
TRBJ1-5 | . | TRBV4-3 | TRBD1 | CASSQFRGTSNQPQHF | TGCGCCAGCAGCCAATTCAGGGGGACTAGCAATCAGCCCCAGCATTTT
TRBJ1-5 | . | TRBV6-5 | TRBD1 | CASRQGARLGPQHF | TGTGCCAGCAGACAGGGGGCGAGGCTTGGGCCCCAGCATTTT
TRBJ2-1 | . | TRBV6-2/TRBV6-3 | TRBD2 | CASSAVGAGDNEQFF | TGTGCCAGCAGCGCCGTAGGGGCGGGGGACAATGAGCAGTTCTTC
TRBJ1-1 | . | TRBV19 | TRBD1 | CASRGQSFMNTEAFF | TGTGCCAGTAGGGGACAGAGCTTCATGAACACTGAAGCTTTCTTT
TRBJ1-1 | . | TRBV19 | . | CASSPGTEAFF | TGTGCCAGTAGTCCGGGAACTGAGGCTTTCTTT
TRBJ2-7 | . | TRBV6-5 | TRBD1 | CASSSGQGSPYEQYF | TGTGCCAGCAGTTCTGGACAGGGGTCGCCCTACGAGCAGTACTTC
TRBJ2-4 | . | TRBV7-9 | TRBD2 | CASSYGLAGGSLAKNIQYF | TGTGCCAGCAGCTACGGACTAGCGGGTGGGAGCCTAGCCAAAAACATTCAGTACTTC
TRBJ1-1 | . | TRBV29-1 | TRBD1 | CSVELRQGGNTEAFF | TGCAGCGTTGAACTACGACAGGGAGGGAACACTGAAGCTTTCTTT
TRBJ1-4 | . | TRBV18 | TRBD1 | CASSPKDRGVSEKLFF | TGTGCCAGCTCACCAAAGGACAGGGGGGTCTCTGAAAAACTGTTTTTT
TRBJ1-4 | . | TRBV13 | . | CASSLGRGGTNEKLFF | TGTGCCAGCAGCTTAGGCCGGGGGGGAACTAATGAAAAACTGTTTTTT
TRBJ2-1 | . | TRBV18 | TRBD2 | CASSPLAGGWNEQFF | TGTGCCAGCTCACCTTTAGCGGGGGGCTGGAATGAGCAGTTCTTC
TRBJ2-1 | . | TRBV19 | . | CASSYQGSSYNEQFF | TGTGCCAGTAGCTACCAGGGGAGCTCCTACAATGAGCAGTTCTTC
TRBJ2-5 | . | TRBV11-2 | TRBD2 | CASSFGLAGDKTQYF | TGTGCCAGCAGCTTCGGGCTAGCGGGGGATAAGACCCAGTACTTC
TRBJ1-1 | . | TRBV18 | . | CASSPPNRNLDTEAFF | TGTGCCAGCTCACCACCGAACAGGAATTTGGACACTGAAGCTTTCTTT
TRBJ2-7 | . | TRBV19 | . | CASSIRPLYEQYF | TGTGCCAGTAGTATCCGTCCCCTCTACGAGCAGTACTTC
TRBJ2-5 | once | TRBV7-6 | TRBD1 | CASTLYSGDSGTQYF | TGTGCCAGCACCCTCTACTCAGGGGACAGCGGGACCCAGTACTTC
TRBJ2-7 | . | TRBV18 | . | CASSLLTGVGEQYF | TGTGCCAGCTCACTACTAACGGGAGTGGGGGAGCAGTACTTC
TRBJ2-5 | once | TRBV11-2 | . | CASSPEVEETQYF | TGTGCCAGCAGCCCCGAGGTGGAAGAGACCCAGTACTTC
TRBJ1-1 | once | TRBV6-5 | TRBD1 | CASSFTGGFLSFF | TGTGCCAGCAGTTTTACAGGGGGATTTCTTTCTTTCTTT
TRBJ1-2 | . | TRBV6-1 | TRBD1 | CASSEAYRGYGYTF | TGTGCCAGCAGTGAAGCGTACAGGGGCTATGGCTACACCTTC
TRBJ1-1 | . | TRBV9 | TRBD1 | CASSAVTGAPEAFF | TGTGCCAGCAGCGCGGTGACAGGGGCCCCTGAAGCTTTCTTT
TRBJ1-4 | . | TRBV20-1 | . | CSASMAVATNEKLFF | TGCAGTGCTAGTATGGCGGTCGCAACTAATGAAAAACTGTTTTTT
TRBJ2-3 | . | TRBV2 | . | CASSENGLQGDTQYF | TGTGCCAGCAGTGAGAACGGACTTCAAGGGGATACGCAGTATTTT
TRBJ1-3 | . | TRBV2 | . | CASSILPAQVRNSGNTIYF | TGTGCCAGCAGTATACTCCCCGCACAGGTTCGAAACTCTGGAAACACCATATATTTT
TRBJ2-7 | . | TRBV7-2 | TRBD1 | CASSLGTGTYEQYF | TGTGCCAGCAGCCTAGGGACAGGGACCTACGAGCAGTACTTC
TRBJ1-1 | few | TRBV5-4 | TRBD1 | CASMRGTGSDEAFF | TGTGCCAGCATGAGGGGGACAGGGTCTGATGAAGCTTTCTTT
TRBJ1-2 | . | TRBV5-1 | TRBD1 | CASSLGSGGGNYGYTF | TGCGCCAGCAGCTTGGGGTCAGGGGGCGGTAACTATGGCTACACCTTC
TRBJ1-2 | . | TRBV7-9 | TRBD1 | CASSSQGARLYGYTF | TGTGCCAGCAGCTCACAGGGGGCGCGTCTCTATGGCTACACCTTC
TRBJ1-2 | . | TRBV19 | . | CASSMTQGSPYGYTF | TGTGCCAGTAGTATGACCCAGGGCTCCCCCTATGGCTACACCTTC
TRBJ1-2 | many | TRBV5-1 | . | CASSLEARATYGYTF | TGCGCCAGCAGCTTGGAGGCCAGGGCCACCTATGGCTACACCTTC
TRBJ2-7 | . | TRBV20-1 | . | CSASSTGFSDEQYF | TGCAGTGCTAGTAGTACAGGGTTTAGCGACGAGCAGTACTTC
TRBJ2-7 | . | TRBV19 | . | CASSSRDEQYF | TGTGCCAGTAGTTCTAGAGACGAGCAGTACTTC
TRBJ2-5 | . | TRBV18 | . | CASSPAWTPSRETQYF | TGTGCCAGCTCACCGGCATGGACACCGAGTCGGGAGACCCAGTACTTC
TRBJ1-1 | . | TRBV4-1 | . | CASSQVRDTEAFF | TGCGCCAGCAGCCAAGTCAGGGACACTGAAGCTTTCTTT
TRBJ1-5 | . | TRBV6-1 | . | CASSEMANQPQHF | TGTGCCAGCAGTGAAATGGCTAATCAGCCCCAGCATTTT
TRBJ2-5 | . | TRBV5-1 | . | CASSLISQETQYF | TGCGCCAGCAGCTTGATTTCACAAGAGACCCAGTACTTC
TRBJ1-2 | . | TRBV5-5 | . | CASSRAVGEAIYGYTF | TGTGCCAGCAGCAGAGCTGTGGGGGAGGCTATTTATGGCTACACCTTC
TRBJ2-5 | . | TRBV9 | TRBD2 | CASSVAASGGAETQYF | TGTGCCAGCAGCGTAGCGGCTAGCGGGGGGGCAGAGACCCAGTACTTC
TRBJ1-1 | . | TRBV29-1 | . | CSVEGQMNTEAFF | TGCAGCGTTGAAGGTCAGATGAACACTGAAGCTTTCTTT
TRBJ2-1 | once | TRBV11-2 | . | CASSLSLALGNEQFF | TGTGCCAGCAGCTTATCCCTAGCGCTAGGGAATGAGCAGTTCTTC
TRBJ2-3 | . | TRBV3-1/TRBV3-2 | TRBD2 | CASSQGATSGPTDTQYF | TGTGCCAGCAGCCAAGGGGCGACTAGCGGACCCACAGATACGCAGTATTTT
TRBJ1-4 | . | TRBV5-1 | TRBD1 | CASSRLGQGNEKLFF | TGCGCCAGCAGCCGGCTGGGACAGGGTAATGAAAAACTGTTTTTT
TRBJ1-4 | . | TRBV20-1 | TRBD1 | CSASRGQGAREKLFF | TGCAGTGCTAGTCGGGGACAGGGGGCGCGTGAAAAACTGTTTTTT
TRBJ1-1 | . | TRBV5-4 | . | CASSTGQRNTEAFF | TGTGCCAGCAGCACCGGACAGAGGAACACTGAAGCTTTCTTT
TRBJ2-6 | . | TRBV5-1 | TRBD2 | CASSPWLGGGVDVLTF | TGCGCCAGCAGCCCCTGGTTGGGGGGAGGGGTCGACGTCCTGACTTTC
TRBJ1-4 | . | TRBV5-5 | . | CASSLGHQKLFF | TGTGCCAGCAGCTTGGGACACCAAAAACTGTTTTTT
TRBJ1-6 | . | TRBV5-1 | . | CASSFRGYGTGDSPLHF | TGCGCCAGCAGCTTTCGAGGGTATGGGACGGGAGATTCACCCCTCCACTTT
TRBJ2-1 | once | TRBV7-2 | . | CASSKLSIAEQFF | TGTGCCAGCAGCAAACTTAGCATAGCTGAGCAGTTCTTC
TRBJ2-3 | . | TRBV24-1 | . | CATSLTGTTDTQYF | TGTGCCACCAGCTTAACCGGGACTACAGATACGCAGTATTTT
TRBJ2-3 | . | TRBV4-3 | TRBD1 | CASSQDRTGPITDTQYF | TGCGCCAGCAGCCAAGACCGGACAGGGCCTATCACAGATACGCAGTATTTT
TRBJ2-3 | . | TRBV5-1 | . | CASSLGGLTDTQYF | TGCGCCAGCAGCTTGGGGGGCCTCACAGATACGCAGTATTTT
TRBJ2-5 | . | TRBV7-2 | TRBD2 | CASSRLPAGGRETQYF | TGTGCCAGCAGCCGCTTACCCGCGGGGGGACGAGAGACCCAGTACTTC